Presented here are 24 T cell receptor beta chains from one specimen sequenced in a study of immune evolution from preneoplasia to lung adenocarcinoma. Repertoires were generated with immunoSEQ multiplex PCR, while TCRdb's copy carries only in-frame clones and drops some. The sample lists around 11,000 clones, about 78% occurring once. Sequences were obtained from FFPE minimally invasive lung adenocarcinoma tissue. The receptors here all came from a person between 55 and 80 years old with lung adenocarcinoma.

The chain couples TRBV29-1 to TRBJ2-2, with 8 bases fitting TRBD2. This CDR3 has 16 residues. The trim removed 4 bases at V and 5 bases at J, leaving 12 bases unmatched. Germline values: CDR1 SQVTM, CDR2 ANQGSEA. The CDR3 coding sequence is TGCAGCGTTGGGGGGAAGACGGGAGGGTGGACCGGGGAGCTGTTTTTT. Translation gives CSVGGKTGGWTGELFF.

This clone came up a few times. The J gene is TRBJ2-2, the V gene TRBV5-6; D might be TRBD2 (5 bases). The CDR3 contains 14 residues. With 4 bases removed from V and 6 bases from J, the gap between germline ends came to 13 bases. Germline-derived CDR1 and CDR2 are SGHDT and YYEEEE. The DNA for the CDR3 is TGTGCCAGCAGCACGGACTTCTCAGCCGGGGAGCTGTTTTTT. It encodes CASSTDFSAGELFF.

The genes are TRBV4-2 and TRBJ2-6, with D perhaps assigned TRBD1 or TRBD2 (5 bases each). CDR1 is LGHNA, CDR2 YNFKEQ, per germline. This CDR3 has 17 residues. V dropped 3 bases and J dropped 4 bases, with 16 bases sitting between them. The CDR3 protein is CASSQSGSGTGANVLTF. CDR3 nucleotide sequence: TGTGCCAGCAGCCAGAGTGGGTCGGGGACCGGGGCCAACGTCCTGACTTTC.

The chain has TRBV7-3 and TRBJ2-5, with TRBD1 identical over 8 bases. Trimming took 5 bases from V and 5 from J; bases not matched to a gene: 4. The germline gives CDR1 SGHTA, CDR2 FQGTGA. The CDR3 length is 13 residues. The CDR3 here is CASSQGAWETQYF. In nucleotides, the CDR3 is TGTGCCAGCAGCCAGGGGGCCTGGGAGACCCAGTACTTC.

Points on this clone: An end of the junction does not agree with germline; a read error may underlie this. The chain has TRBV18 and TRBJ2-3; the match to TRBD1 covers 11 bases. CDR1 is KGHSH, CDR2 LQKENI, per germline. There are 15 residues in the CDR3. This CDR3 is CASSPPGQGADTQYF. Here the CDR3 DNA reads TGTGCCAGCTCGCCACCGGGACAGGGGGCAGATACGCAGTATTTT.

This chain joins TRBV7-9 and TRBJ1-6; TRBD1 matches 8 bases. The CDR3 is 13 amino acids. Germline V CDR1 and CDR2: SEHNR, FQNEAQ (reference sequence). Unmatched junction bases numbered 4, after V lost 7 bases and J lost 8 bases. CDR3 nucleotides: TGTGCCAGCAAACTGACAGGGGATTCACCCCTCCACTTT. Its translation: CASKLTGDSPLHF.

The chain couples TRBV7-2 to TRBJ1-5, with D perhaps TRBD1 (5 bases). The CDR3 covers 13 residues. Germline V CDR1 and CDR2: SGHTA, FQGNSA. Trimming took off 2 bases at V and 5 bases at J, with 7 bases between the two ends. The CDR3 DNA reads TGTGCCAGCAGCTTATTACAGGATCAGCCCCAGCATTTT. Its translation: CASSLLQDQPQHF.

The V gene is TRBV6-4, the J gene TRBJ2-3; D could derive from TRBD1 or TRBD2 (5 bases each). CDR1 is MRHNA and CDR2 is SNTAGT in the germline V gene. The V gene lost 2 bases and the J gene lost 2 bases, with 8 bases spanning the gap. The CDR3 contains 14 residues. The chain's CDR3 is CASSDRGDTDTQYF. Written as DNA, the CDR3 is TGTGCCAGCAGTGACAGGGGAGACACAGATACGCAGTATTTT.

The V and J genes are TRBV5-7 and TRBJ2-7; D gene unclear. TRBV5-7 is identified as an open reading frame with a role that is uncertain. Trimming took 1 base from V and 4 from J, leaving 3 bases between them. The length of the CDR3 is 11 residues. The CDR3 sequence is CASSLQYEQYF. In DNA, the CDR3 is TGTGCCAGCAGCTTGCAGTACGAGCAGTACTTC.

The chain joins TRBV4-2 to TRBJ2-1, with 10 positions matching TRBD2. The CDR3 runs 16 residues. Germline lookup yields CDR1 LGHNA and CDR2 YNFKEQ. Losses at the gene ends were 4 bases for V and 2 bases for J; bases not matched to a gene: 5. CDR3 protein: CASSPLAGEAYNEQFF. CDR3 nucleotide sequence: TGTGCCAGCAGCCCCCTAGCGGGAGAGGCCTACAATGAGCAGTTCTTC.

This chain connects TRBV28 to TRBJ2-3; D may be TRBD2 (6 bases). Trimming stripped 3 bases from V and 6 bases from J, with 13 bases between. CDR1 is MDHEN and CDR2 is SYDVKM in the germline V gene. The CDR3 runs 14 residues. The CDR3 region is CASSFGGAGDTQYF. The CDR3 DNA reads as TGTGCCAGCAGTTTTGGCGGGGCCGGGGATACGCAGTATTTT.

The CDR3 here is CASSPVPFGNTIYF. In DNA, the CDR3 is TGTGCCAGCAGCCCGGTTCCCTTTGGAAACACCATATATTTT. The genes are TRBV7-2 and TRBJ1-3; D unclear. Germline V gives CDR1 SGHTA, CDR2 FQGNSA. Trimming shortened V by 5 bases and J by 3 bases, and 11 bases separated the two germline ends. CDR3 length equals 14 residues.

The chain links TRBV19 to TRBJ2-5, with a tentative D call TRBD2 (6 bases). Germline V gene lookup returns CDR1 LNHDA and CDR2 SQIVND (reference sequence). The CDR3 spans 13 residues. Trimming pared 5 bases from V and 2 bases from J, leaving 9 bases between. In DNA form, the CDR3 reads TGTGCCAGTAGTTGGCGGGGACAAGAGACCCAGTACTTC. This sequence encodes CASSWRGQETQYF.

This chain connects TRBV9 to TRBJ1-2; no clear D gene. V shed 7 bases and J shed 4 bases, with 11 bases lying between them. The CDR3 consists of 12 residues. Germline assignment: CDR1 SGDLS and CDR2 YYNGEE. Written as DNA, the CDR3 is TGTGCCAGCCATCACGGAGGCTATGGCTACACCTTC. Translating gives CASHHGGYGYTF.

The genes are TRBV29-1 and TRBJ2-3; D is undetermined. Germline V gives CDR1 SQVTM, CDR2 ANQGSEA. Trimming left V 0 bases short and J 2 bases short, with 3 bases between. The length of the CDR3 is 12 residues. The CDR3 sequence is CSVEDDTDTQYF. For the CDR3, the DNA is TGCAGCGTTGAAGATGACACAGATACGCAGTATTTT.

This clone was recorded once. This chain uses TRBV9 with TRBJ2-1; D is unresolved. The CDR3 sequence is 15 residues long. Germline CDR1 and CDR2: SGDLS and YYNGEE. The V and J ends lost 4 bases and 3 bases respectively, with 14 bases between them. The CDR3 DNA follows: TGTGCCAGCAGCCCCGAGGCCGACGGCTACAATGAGCAGTTCTTC. Translation gives CASSPEADGYNEQFF. The variable domain in full, with the rest retrieved from reference TRBV9 and TRBJ2-1, is DSGVTQTPKHLITATGQRVTLRCSPRSGDLSVYWYQQSLDQGLQFLIQYYNGEERAKGNILERFSAQQFPDLHSELNLSSLELGDSALYFCASSPEADGYNEQFFGPGTRLTVL.

The genes are TRBV5-4 and TRBJ2-1, with TRBD1 matching 7 bases. V lost 5 bases and J lost 7; bases outside the gene matches: 12. The CDR3 sequence is 15 residues long. Germline loops: CDR1 SGHNT, CDR2 YYREEE (reference sequence). The CDR3 loop is CASRPETGLRNEQFF. The CDR3 region has the DNA TGTGCCAGCAGACCCGAGACAGGGTTAAGGAATGAGCAGTTCTTC.

The chain is built from TRBV11-3 and TRBJ2-5; 12 bases line up with TRBD2. V shed 4 bases and J 5 bases; nucleotides not matched to a gene: 5. CDR1 and CDR2 (germline): SGHNT, YENEEA. The CDR3 length is 15 residues. CDR3 nucleotides: TGTGCCAGCAGCTCGACTAGCGGGAGACAGGAGACCCAGTACTTC. It encodes CASSSTSGRQETQYF.

The chain carries TRBV29-1 and TRBJ1-4, with 11 bases that match TRBD1. After removal of 2 bases from V and 8 bases from J, the junction contained 1 base not matched to a gene. The CDR3 consists of 13 residues. In germline, CDR1 is SQVTM, CDR2 ANQGSEA. CDR3 in amino acids: CSVERDRGEKLFF. The CDR3 DNA reads as TGCAGCGTTGAAAGGGACAGGGGGGAAAAACTGTTTTTT.

This clone was detected only once. The chain joins TRBV27 to TRBJ1-2; weak D call: TRBD1 (5 bases). Germline assignment: CDR1 MNHEY and CDR2 SMNVEV (reference sequence). V dropped 6 bases and J dropped 8 bases, with 16 bases sitting between them. The CDR3 totals 13 residues. Here the CDR3 reads CASRSDSPDGYTF. CDR3 coding DNA: TGTGCCAGCAGATCTGACAGCCCGGACGGCTACACCTTC.

The rearrangement joins TRBV10-3 to TRBJ1-2; D uncertain. Germline-derived CDR1 and CDR2 are ENHRY and SYGVKD. The CDR3 length is 15 residues. Trimming pared 3 bases from V and 3 bases from J, leaving 14 bases between. The CDR3 loop reads CAISEGGSSHYGYTF. Here the CDR3 DNA reads TGTGCCATCAGTGAAGGTGGGAGCAGCCACTATGGCTACACCTTC.

The V call is TRBV6-5, the J call TRBJ1-4, with D possibly matching TRBD1 (6 bases). V lost 0 bases to trimming and J lost 5 bases, with 13 bases between them. The CDR3 consists of 16 residues. CDR1 is MNHEY, CDR2 SVGAGI, per germline. The CDR3 sequence is CASSYSLSGENEKLFF. The CDR3 nucleotides are TGTGCCAGCAGTTACTCCCTGTCAGGGGAGAATGAAAAACTGTTTTTT.

This clone appeared a few times. This chain joins TRBV7-8 and TRBJ1-5; D is unresolved. CDR1 SGHVS and CDR2 FQNEAQ come from the germline V gene. This CDR3 is 13 amino acids long. V lost 10 bases to trimming and J lost 2 bases, with 12 bases between them. For the CDR3, the DNA is TGTGCCACCAAGGAGGGTCGCAATCAGCCCCAGCATTTT. Amino acids: CATKEGRNQPQHF.

This clone ranks as medium-sized. This chain joins TRBV7-9 and TRBJ1-5; D is possibly TRBD1 (6 bases). The CDR3 is made up of 15 amino acids. Germline-derived CDR1 and CDR2 are SEHNR and FQNEAQ (reference sequence). V was shortened by 3 bases and J by 5 bases, with 14 bases between the two germline ends. CDR3 loop: CASSFGGHPDQPQHF. The CDR3 DNA reads TGTGCCAGCAGCTTCGGGGGACACCCAGATCAGCCCCAGCATTTT.